The 14 T cell receptor beta chains given below trace back to one sample, sequenced in a study of cytomegalovirus exposure and HLA in healthy donors. This PCR relied on a set of 60 Vbeta primers and 13 Jbeta primers. This table comes from immunoSEQ multiplex PCR, and its TCRdb copy is limited to in-frame clones, with some not included. The sample holds some 130,000 clones, 65% to 90% seen once. The sample consisted of PBMCs. These receptors originate from a man younger than 35 in good health and CMV-seronegative.

V usage is TRBV6-1 and J usage is TRBJ1-2; 7 bases are shared with TRBD1. V was pared by 7 bases and J by 7 bases, with 6 bases of the junction left unmatched. The CDR3 runs 12 residues. From germline, CDR1 is MNHNS and CDR2 SASEGT. CDR3 sequence (DNA): TGTGCCAGCATTAACGACAGGGCTGGCTACACCTTC. Amino acid sequence: CASINDRAGYTF.

The chain is built from TRBV6-5 and TRBJ2-7, with 7 positions matching TRBD1. With V trimmed by 4 bases and J by 7 bases, 7 bases remained unmatched. Germline V CDR1 and CDR2: MNHEY, SVGAGI. The CDR3 consists of 13 residues. The CDR3 bases are TGTGCCAGCAGTTTTCATCAACAGGGGGAGCAGTACTTC. The encoded protein is CASSFHQQGEQYF.

V and J are TRBV6-1 and TRBJ1-5; D remains unclear. The CDR3 runs to 15 residues. V lost 2 bases and J 2 bases, leaving 10 bases between the germline ends. Germline loops: CDR1 MNHNS, CDR2 SASEGT. CDR3: CASSESMGGNQPQHF. CDR3 coding DNA: TGTGCCAGCAGTGAATCAATGGGAGGCAATCAGCCCCAGCATTTT.

This sequence joins TRBV19 and TRBJ1-6, with D tentatively TRBD1 (5 bases). The CDR3 runs to 19 residues. Looked up from germline, CDR1 is LNHDA and CDR2 is SQIVND (reference sequence). Trimming pared 0 bases from V and 0 bases from J, leaving 15 bases between. The CDR3 bases are TGTGCCAGTAGTATAGATCTGCAGGGATCGAGCTCCTATAATTCACCCCTCCACTTT. Amino acid sequence: CASSIDLQGSSSYNSPLHF.

V usage is TRBV6-5 and J usage is TRBJ2-7; 9 bases agree with TRBD1. Unmatched junction bases numbered 7, after V lost 6 bases and J lost 4 bases. Germline assignment: CDR1 MNHEY and CDR2 SVGAGI. The CDR3 length is 14 residues. CDR3 amino acids: CASSSGTGLYEQYF. CDR3 DNA: TGTGCCAGCAGCTCCGGGACAGGGCTTTACGAGCAGTACTTC.

This sequence joins TRBV10-3 and TRBJ2-1, with 8 bases that match TRBD1. The CDR3 runs to 14 residues. Germline values: CDR1 ENHRY, CDR2 SYGVKD. The J segment lost 6 bases and the V segment lost 6 bases, leaving 7 bases of the junction unmatched. CDR3 DNA: TGTGCCATCAGGGGACAGGAACAATTCAATGAGCAGTTCTTC. Amino acids: CAIRGQEQFNEQFF.

The J gene is TRBJ2-5, the V gene TRBV2; 7 bases align to TRBD2. The CDR3 runs to 10 residues. The germline V gene has CDR1 SNHLY and CDR2 FYNNEI. V lost 10 bases and J lost 5; bases outside the gene matches: 1. CDR3 sequence reads: CATAGETQYF. The CDR3 DNA sequence: TGTGCCACAGCGGGGGAGACCCAGTACTTC.

Note on this clone: The identical CDR3 is also encoded by other nucleotide sequences in the sample. V usage is TRBV5-6 and J usage is TRBJ1-5; 7 bases agree with TRBD1. Germline trimming cut 0 bases from V and 0 bases from J; bases unmatched to any gene: 6. Looked up from germline, CDR1 is SGHDT and CDR2 is YYEEEE. CDR3 length equals 17 residues. This CDR3 is CASSLGRGAYSNQPQHF. The CDR3 nucleotides read TGTGCCAGCAGCTTGGGCAGGGGGGCCTATAGCAATCAGCCCCAGCATTTT. Drawing the rest from reference TRBV5-6 and TRBJ1-5, the complete variable domain is DAGVTQSPTHLIKTRGQQVTLRCSPKSGHDTVSWYQQALGQGPQFIFQYYEEEERQRGNFPDRFSGHQFPNYSSELNVNALLLGDSALYLCASSLGRGAYSNQPQHFGDGTRLSIL.

The genes are TRBV9 and TRBJ2-7; D might be TRBD2 (6 bases). The CDR3 is made up of 16 amino acids. Germline values: CDR1 SGDLS, CDR2 YYNGEE. Trimming shortened V by 0 bases and J by 0 bases, and 13 bases separated the two germline ends. The CDR3 DNA is TGTGCCAGCAGCGTAGGGGGCGCGGGGAGCTCCTACGAGCAGTACTTC. This translates into CASSVGGAGSSYEQYF. Using reference TRBV9 and TRBJ2-7 for the parts outside the CDR3, the full variable domain is DSGVTQTPKHLITATGQRVTLRCSPRSGDLSVYWYQQSLDQGLQFLIQYYNGEERAKGNILERFSAQQFPDLHSELNLSSLELGDSALYFCASSVGGAGSSYEQYFGPGTRLTVT.

The CDR3 sequence: CASSARQSSGNTIYF. The CDR3, as DNA: TGTGCCAGCAGCGCTAGACAGAGCTCTGGAAACACCATATATTTT. The V and J genes are TRBV9 and TRBJ1-3, with D possibly TRBD1 on 5 matching bases. The CDR3 contains 15 residues. The germline V and J ends were trimmed by 3 bases and 0 bases, with 10 bases remaining between them. The germline V gene encodes CDR1 SGDLS and CDR2 YYNGEE.

The V call is TRBV18, the J call TRBJ1-1, with unresolved D. With 2 bases removed from V and 5 bases from J, the gap between germline ends came to 21 bases. Per germline, CDR1 KGHSH and CDR2 LQKENI. The CDR3 has 17 residues. Written as DNA, the CDR3 is TGTGCCAGCTCACCAATCCACGAGGTCTCCCGGGGAACTGAAGCTTTCTTT. Protein sequence: CASSPIHEVSRGTEAFF.

CDR3 residues: CSVEELAREQYF. The CDR3, as DNA: TGCAGCGTTGAAGAACTAGCGCGGGAGCAGTACTTC. The V gene is TRBV29-1, the J gene TRBJ2-7; 7 positions agree with TRBD2. Germline lookup yields CDR1 SQVTM and CDR2 ANQGSEA. After removal of 0 bases from V and 7 bases from J, the junction contained 3 bases not matched to a gene. The CDR3 length is 12 residues.

CDR3 DNA sequence: TGTGCCAGCAGCTTAGCGGGCAGAATGAACACTGAAGCTTTCTTT. The encoded protein is CASSLAGRMNTEAFF. The chain carries TRBV7-9 and TRBJ1-1; D is unresolved. The CDR3 is 15 residues long. Germline CDR1 reads SEHNR; CDR2 reads FQNEAQ (reference sequence). Between the trimmed V and J ends, which lost 0 bases and 0 bases, there was a span of 8 bases.

The V and J genes are TRBV6-6 and TRBJ2-5; D perhaps matches TRBD2 (6 bases). The CDR3 totals 13 residues. V was shortened by 11 bases and J by 1 base, with 14 bases between the two germline ends. CDR1 and CDR2 (germline): MNHNY, SVGAGI (reference sequence). The CDR3 spells CASLRGSQETQYF. CDR3 nucleotide sequence: TGTGCCTCCCTGCGGGGAAGCCAAGAGACCCAGTACTTC.